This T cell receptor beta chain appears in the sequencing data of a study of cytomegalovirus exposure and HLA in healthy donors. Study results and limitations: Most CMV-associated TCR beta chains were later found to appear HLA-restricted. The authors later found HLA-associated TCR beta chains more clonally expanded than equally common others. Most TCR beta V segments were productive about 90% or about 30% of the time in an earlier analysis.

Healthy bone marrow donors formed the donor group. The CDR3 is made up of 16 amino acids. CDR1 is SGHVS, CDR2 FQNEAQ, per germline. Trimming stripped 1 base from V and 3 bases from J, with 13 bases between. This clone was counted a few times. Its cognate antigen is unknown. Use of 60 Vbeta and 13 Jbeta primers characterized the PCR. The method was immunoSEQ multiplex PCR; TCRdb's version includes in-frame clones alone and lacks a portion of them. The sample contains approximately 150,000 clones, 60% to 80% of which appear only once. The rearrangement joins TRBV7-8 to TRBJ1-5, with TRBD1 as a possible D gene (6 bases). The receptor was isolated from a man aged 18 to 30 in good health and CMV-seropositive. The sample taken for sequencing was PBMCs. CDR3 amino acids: CASSLGGGRNNQPQHF. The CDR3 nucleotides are TGTGCCAGCAGCTTAGGAGGGGGAAGGAACAATCAGCCCCAGCATTTT.